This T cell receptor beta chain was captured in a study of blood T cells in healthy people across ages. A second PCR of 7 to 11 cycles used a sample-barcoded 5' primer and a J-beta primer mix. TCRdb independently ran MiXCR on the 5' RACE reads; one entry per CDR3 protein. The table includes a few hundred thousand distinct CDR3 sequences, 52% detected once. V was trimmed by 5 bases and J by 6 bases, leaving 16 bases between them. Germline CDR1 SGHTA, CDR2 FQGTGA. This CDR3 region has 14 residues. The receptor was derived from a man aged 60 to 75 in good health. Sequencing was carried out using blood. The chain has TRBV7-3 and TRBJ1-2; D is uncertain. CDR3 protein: CASSLIVWIHGYTF. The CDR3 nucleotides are TGTGCCAGCAGCCTTATCGTGTGGATCCATGGCTACACCTTC.